The T cell receptor (beta chain) described here comes from a study of CD8 T cells in ankylosing spondylitis. General study findings and limits: As for the disease-linked clones, they showed a CD8+ phenotype and occurred at relatively low frequencies in peripheral blood. Seemingly characteristic of ankylosing spondylitis blood was a TCR beta motif consisting of eight highly homologous variants. Earlier literature documents some of the motif variants in reactive arthritis synovial fluid and blood.

A note on this clonotype: Its antigen is currently unknown.

Generation of TCR beta libraries employed quantitative 5'-RACE incorporating molecular barcodes. From the 5' RACE reads, TCRdb called clonotypes with MiXCR, one entry per CDR3 protein. The table has over 130,000 distinct CDR3 sequences, approximately 44% seen once. The CDR3 is 13 amino acids. V dropped 1 base and J dropped 6 bases, with 9 bases sitting between them. Germline V gene lookup returns CDR1 KGHDR and CDR2 SFDVKD. The chain couples TRBV24-1 to TRBJ2-7, with unresolved D. The sample comprised synovial fluid, either unsorted or a sorted T cell fraction (not recorded which). This TCR was sampled from a male donor with ankylosing spondylitis. The CDR3 sequence: CATSDFGGTEQYF. CDR3 sequence (DNA): TGTGCCACCAGTGATTTCGGCGGTACCGAGCAGTACTTC.